What follows is one T cell receptor beta chain and its context. Other DNA sequences within the sample encode an identical CDR3. Enrolled through a virtual design, the participants were between 18 and 89 years of age and came from fewer than 30 US areas. The CDR3 contains 12 residues. V lost 3 bases and J 5 bases, leaving 5 bases between the germline ends. Germline V gives CDR1 SGHAT, CDR2 FQNNGV. Authors' processing steps: Nucleated cell number was recorded as an estimate derived from reference gene primer amplification. Sequencing was performed with immunoSEQ multiplex PCR; in TCRdb, only in-frame clones are kept and a portion is missing. That table gives V, J and clone size, and the DNA gave D and trimming. The data contain around 150,000 clones, 65% to 85% of them seen just once; the ten biggest clones take up around 5.1%. These data belong to a study of blood T cell repertoires in COVID-19. Turning to the study itself: Spain, Italy and the United States supplied samples that represented acute and convalescent COVID-19. PBMCs, B-cell-depleted T cells, or T cells provided the cDNA or gDNA that made up the material.

This receptor was taken from a man between 65 and 80 years old who had been exposed to COVID-19. The genes are TRBV11-2 and TRBJ2-1; D gene unclear. The sequenced sample was PBMCs or T cells enriched from blood (not recorded which). The CDR3 region has the DNA TGTGCCAGCAGCTTTAGTAACAATGAGCAGTTCTTC. Amino acid sequence: CASSFSNNEQFF.